Detailed here is one T cell receptor (beta chain). Its matching antigen is unknown. The sample belongs to a study of cytomegalovirus exposure and HLA in healthy donors. The PCR contained 60 Vbeta and 13 Jbeta primers. Only in-frame clones appear in the TCRdb table, and some are missing; sequencing was by immunoSEQ multiplex PCR. The sample has over 100,000 clones; 80% are singletons. V dropped 3 bases and J dropped 2; count of bases not matched to a gene: 9. This CDR3 is 16 amino acids long. Germline values: CDR1 SGDLS, CDR2 YYNGEE. General study findings and limits: At a 0.05 false discovery rate, a later analysis found around 15,000 TCR beta sequences to be associated with HLA alleles. In a later analysis, across HLA loci, associated TCR counts were highest for DRB1, lowest for HLA-C. Rarity characterized most TCR sequences, yet some public TCRs appeared in many donors.

Unrecorded immune exposure was likely among donors, who were nominally healthy when sampled. The material sequenced was PBMCs. This clonotype originated in a man aged 25 to 45 in good health and CMV-seronegative. V and J are TRBV9 and TRBJ2-3, with TRBD2 matching over 7 bases. DNA of the CDR3: TGTGCCAGCAGCGGGGGCGGGGGTGTCCTCACAGATACGCAGTATTTT. This translates into CASSGGGGVLTDTQYF.